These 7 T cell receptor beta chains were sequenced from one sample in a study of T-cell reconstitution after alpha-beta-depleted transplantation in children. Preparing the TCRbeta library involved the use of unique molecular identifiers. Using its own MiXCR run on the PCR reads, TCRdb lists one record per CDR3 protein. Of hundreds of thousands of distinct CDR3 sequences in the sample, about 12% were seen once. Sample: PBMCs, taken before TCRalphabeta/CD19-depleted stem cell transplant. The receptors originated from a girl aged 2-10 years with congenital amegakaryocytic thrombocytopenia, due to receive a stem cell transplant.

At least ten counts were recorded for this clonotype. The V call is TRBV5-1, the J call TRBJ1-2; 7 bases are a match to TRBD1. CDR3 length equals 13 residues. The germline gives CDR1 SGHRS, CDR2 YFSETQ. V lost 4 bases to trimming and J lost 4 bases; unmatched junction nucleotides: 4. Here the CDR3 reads CASSRWDSYGYTF. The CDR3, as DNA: TGCGCCAGCAGCCGGTGGGACAGCTATGGCTACACCTTC. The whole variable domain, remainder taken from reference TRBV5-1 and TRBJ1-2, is KAGVTQTPRYLIKTRGQQVTLSCSPISGHRSVSWYQQTPGQGLQFLFEYFSETQRNKGNFPGRFSGRQFSNSRSEMNVSTLELGDSALYLCASSRWDSYGYTFGSGTRLTVV.

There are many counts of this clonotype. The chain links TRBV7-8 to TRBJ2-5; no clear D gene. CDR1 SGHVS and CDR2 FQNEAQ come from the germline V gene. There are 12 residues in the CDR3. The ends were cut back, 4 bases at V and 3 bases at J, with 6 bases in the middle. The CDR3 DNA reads TGTGCCAGCAGCTCATTCGAAGAGACCCAGTACTTC. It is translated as CASSSFEETQYF.

The CDR3 protein is CASSLGAFRGPDEQFF. CDR3 in DNA: TGTGCCAGCAGTTTGGGGGCCTTTCGAGGGCCCGATGAGCAGTTCTTC. This sequence joins TRBV12-3 or TRBV12-4 and TRBJ2-1; maybe TRBD1 (6 bases). V was trimmed by 3 bases and J by 8 bases, leaving 20 bases between them. This CDR3 has 16 residues.

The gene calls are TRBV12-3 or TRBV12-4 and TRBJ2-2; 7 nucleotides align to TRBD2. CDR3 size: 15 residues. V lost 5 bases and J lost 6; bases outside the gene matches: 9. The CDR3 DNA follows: TGTGCCAGCAGTCCGACCGGGACTAATTCCGGGGAGCTGTTTTTT. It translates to CASSPTGTNSGELFF.

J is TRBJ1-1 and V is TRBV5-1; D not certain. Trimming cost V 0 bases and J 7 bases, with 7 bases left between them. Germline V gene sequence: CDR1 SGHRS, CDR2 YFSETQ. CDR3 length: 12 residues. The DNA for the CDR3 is TGCGCCAGCAGCTTGGATCAGTTTGAAGCTTTCTTT. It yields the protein CASSLDQFEAFF.

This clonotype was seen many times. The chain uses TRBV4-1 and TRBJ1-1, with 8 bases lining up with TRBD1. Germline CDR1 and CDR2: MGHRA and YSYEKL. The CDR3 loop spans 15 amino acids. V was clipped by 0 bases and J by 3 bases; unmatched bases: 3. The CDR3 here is CASSQDPTGDTEAFF. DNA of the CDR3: TGCGCCAGCAGCCAAGATCCGACAGGGGACACTGAAGCTTTCTTT.

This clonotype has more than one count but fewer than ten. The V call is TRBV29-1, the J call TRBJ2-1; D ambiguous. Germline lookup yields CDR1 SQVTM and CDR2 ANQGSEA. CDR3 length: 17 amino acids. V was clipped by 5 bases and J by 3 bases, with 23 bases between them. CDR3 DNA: TGCAGCGTTATCGGTTTTGGCGGAGAGAAAGACTACAATGAGCAGTTCTTC. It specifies CSVIGFGGEKDYNEQFF.